The 5 T cell receptor beta chains given below trace back to one sample, sequenced in a study of blood T cells in healthy people across ages. A second PCR, run for about 6 to 11 cycles, used a sample-barcoded 5' primer plus a J-beta primer mix. TCRdb re-called the 5' RACE reads through MiXCR, storing one row per CDR3 protein. The sample has more than 800,000 distinct CDR3 sequences, 29% seen once. Sequenced: blood. These receptors came from a woman aged 80 or older in good health.

The V gene is TRBV7-8, the J gene TRBJ1-2; no clear D gene. The CDR3 length is 16 residues. Germline CDR1 SGHVS, CDR2 FQNEAQ. The ends were cut back, 2 bases at V and 2 bases at J, with 15 bases in the middle. The CDR3 DNA follows: TGTGCCAGCAGCTTAAGACCGACACACTCGAACTATGGCTACACCTTC. It encodes CASSLRPTHSNYGYTF.

V gene TRBV7-2 combines with J gene TRBJ2-5; 7 positions agree with TRBD2. The better agreement between TRBJ2-7 and the DNA end casts doubt on the J call. This CDR3 comprises 14 residues. CDR1 and CDR2 (germline): SGHTA, FQGNSA. CDR3 DNA: TGTGCCAGCAGCCCGAGCGGGGAGCCCTACGAGCAGTACTTC. Amino acids: CASSPSGEPYEQYF.

Regarding this clonotype: Just one base apart from a much larger clone, this may be a read error. The chain recombines TRBV5-1 with TRBJ1-4; weak D call: TRBD1 (6 bases). The CDR3 loop spans 16 amino acids. V lost 4 bases and J lost 0, with 13 bases in between. Germline CDR1 reads SGHRS; CDR2 reads YFSETQ. CDR3 coding DNA: TGCGCCAGCAGCCCCCGGACAGCTGCAACTAATGAAAAACTGTTTTTT. Translating gives CASSPRTAATNEKLFF.

This clonotype was observed many times. The genes are TRBV29-1 and TRBJ1-2; 7 bases agree with TRBD1. The CDR3 is made up of 14 amino acids. CDR1 and CDR2 from the germline V gene are SQVTM and ANQGSEA. J lost 1 base, V lost 8 bases, and 10 bases had no gene match. CDR3 sequence reads: CSTSTGTINYGYTF. The CDR3 bases are TGCAGCACTTCGACAGGGACCATTAACTATGGCTACACCTTC.

The chain couples TRBV7-2 to TRBJ1-2; no clear D. With 3 bases removed from V and 6 bases from J, the gap between germline ends came to 11 bases. The V gene's germline CDR1 is SGHTA and CDR2 FQGNSA. The CDR3 has 13 amino acids. CDR3 DNA sequence: TGTGCCAGCAGCTTCAAGGGAAGTAATGGCTACACCTTC. Residues: CASSFKGSNGYTF.